The 13 T cell receptor beta chains below come from one sample, sequenced in a study of cytomegalovirus exposure and HLA in healthy donors. In the PCR, 60 Vbeta and 13 Jbeta primers were used. Sequenced by immunoSEQ multiplex PCR; TCRdb stores in-frame clones only, minus some. The sample shows 150,000 to 200,000 clones, around 79% of them seen only once. Sequencing was done on a sample of PBMCs. These TCRs come from a woman aged 45 to 65 in good health and CMV-seronegative.

The chain is built from TRBV2 and TRBJ1-3; D is perhaps TRBD1 (5 bases). V lost 6 bases and J 2 bases, leaving 11 bases between the germline ends. Per the germline V gene, CDR1 is SNHLY and CDR2 is FYNNEI. The CDR3 has 14 residues. This chain's CDR3 is CASRAGTAGNTIYF. CDR3 DNA sequence: TGTGCCAGCAGGGCGGGGACGGCTGGAAACACCATATATTTT. The whole variable domain, remainder taken from reference TRBV2 and TRBJ1-3, is EPEVTQTPSHQVTQMGQEVILRCVPISNHLYFYWYRQILGQKVEFLVSFYNNEISEKSEIFDDQFSVERPDGSNFTLKIRSTKLEDSAMYFCASRAGTAGNTIYFGEGSWLTVV.

The chain recombines TRBV27 with TRBJ2-4; 9 nucleotides line up with TRBD1. The V and J ends lost 9 bases and 3 bases, in that order; junction bases with no gene match: 9. The CDR3 length is 15 residues. CDR1 is MNHEY and CDR2 is SMNVEV in the germline V gene (reference sequence). This CDR3 is CASRTGGTGKNIQYF. The CDR3 DNA follows: TGTGCCAGTAGAACAGGGGGCACGGGCAAAAACATTCAGTACTTC.

The rearrangement uses TRBV7-2 and TRBJ1-5; 7 bases are shared with TRBD1. The germline gives CDR1 SGHTA, CDR2 FQGNSA. This CDR3 is 15 amino acids long. Trimming took 5 bases from V and 0 from J; bases not matched to a gene: 4. Written as DNA, the CDR3 is TGTGCCAGCAGCCGGACAGGTAATAGCAATCAGCCCCAGCATTTT. Residues: CASSRTGNSNQPQHF.

The chain has TRBV9 and TRBJ2-3; D is perhaps TRBD1 (6 bases). Trimming removed 6 bases from V and 2 bases from J, with 16 bases in between. Germline CDR1 is SGDLS and CDR2 is YYNGEE. CDR3 length: 15 residues. The CDR3 loop reads CASTLGRGNTDTQYF. In DNA, the CDR3 is TGTGCCAGCACCCTGGGTAGGGGGAACACAGATACGCAGTATTTT.

The rearrangement links TRBV4-3 to TRBJ1-1; 8 bases line up with TRBD1. Per the germline V gene, CDR1 is LGHNA and CDR2 is YSLEER. CDR3 length: 15 amino acids. With 1 base clipped from V and 0 bases from J, the junction kept 1 base outside the gene matches. The CDR3 spells CASSQATGVNTEAFF. CDR3 DNA sequence: TGCGCCAGCAGCCAAGCGACAGGGGTGAACACTGAAGCTTTCTTT.

A few counts support this clone. The chain uses TRBV6-1 and TRBJ1-1; 8 positions match TRBD1. V lost 6 bases, J lost 3 bases, and 3 bases stayed unmatched. The CDR3 is 13 residues long. Germline V gene sequence: CDR1 MNHNS, CDR2 SASEGT. CDR3 in amino acids: CASRDRAYTEAFF. In nucleotides, the CDR3 is TGTGCCAGCAGGGACAGGGCCTACACTGAAGCTTTCTTT.

This chain links TRBV9 with TRBJ2-5; possible D gene TRBD2, 6 bases. Germline V gives CDR1 SGDLS, CDR2 YYNGEE. Trimming pared 4 bases from V and 2 bases from J, leaving 15 bases between. The CDR3 spans 15 residues. This chain's CDR3 is CASSTRGEPQETQYF. The CDR3 region has the DNA TGTGCCAGCAGCACACGCGGGGAACCTCAAGAGACCCAGTACTTC.

Notes on this clone: This specimen includes other DNA sequences encoding the same CDR3. The rearrangement uses TRBV6-6 and TRBJ1-5; 7 bases match TRBD1. Trimming took 1 base from V and 4 from J; bases not matched to a gene: 4. Germline CDR1 and CDR2: MNHNY and SVGAGI (reference sequence). The CDR3 loop spans 15 amino acids. The CDR3 sequence: CASSYWDSGNQPQHF. The CDR3 DNA is TGTGCCAGCAGTTACTGGGACAGTGGAAATCAGCCCCAGCATTTT.

This chain joins TRBV2 and TRBJ2-7; no clear D. Deletions cut 3 bases from V and 0 bases from J, with 12 bases between. This CDR3 has 15 amino acids. Germline values: CDR1 SNHLY, CDR2 FYNNEI. The CDR3 nucleotides are TGTGCCAGCAGTGAGTCCTTTTGGAGCTCCTACGAGCAGTACTTC. Amino acids: CASSESFWSSYEQYF. Drawing the rest from reference TRBV2 and TRBJ2-7, the complete variable domain is EPEVTQTPSHQVTQMGQEVILRCVPISNHLYFYWYRQILGQKVEFLVSFYNNEISEKSEIFDDQFSVERPDGSNFTLKIRSTKLEDSAMYFCASSESFWSSYEQYFGPGTRLTVT.

The chain couples TRBV5-4 to TRBJ2-3; 11 bases match TRBD2. The CDR3 loop spans 17 amino acids. With 1 base clipped from V and 3 bases from J, the junction kept 7 bases outside the gene matches. CDR1 and CDR2 from the germline V gene are SGHNT and YYREEE (reference sequence). CDR3 loop: CASSLRLAGGRTDTQYF. The CDR3 DNA is TGTGCCAGCAGCTTGCGGCTAGCGGGGGGTCGGACAGATACGCAGTATTTT. The complete variable domain, with remaining parts taken from reference TRBV5-4 and TRBJ2-3, reads ETGVTQSPTHLIKTRGQQVTLRCSSQSGHNTVSWYQQALGQGPQFIFQYYREEENGRGNFPPRFSGLQFPNYSSELNVNALELDDSALYLCASSLRLAGGRTDTQYFGPGTRLTVL.

The rearrangement uses TRBV2 and TRBJ2-1; TRBD2 might be the D (5 bases). Trimming took 6 bases from V and 7 from J, leaving 19 bases between them. Germline CDR1 and CDR2: SNHLY and FYNNEI. The CDR3 runs to 15 residues. The CDR3 loop is CASRPTPITSNEQFF. CDR3 sequence (DNA): TGTGCCAGCAGGCCCACTCCCATCACTAGTAATGAGCAGTTCTTC. Supplemented by reference TRBV2 and TRBJ2-1, the full variable domain reads EPEVTQTPSHQVTQMGQEVILRCVPISNHLYFYWYRQILGQKVEFLVSFYNNEISEKSEIFDDQFSVERPDGSNFTLKIRSTKLEDSAMYFCASRPTPITSNEQFFGPGTRLTVL.

This chain connects TRBV7-2 to TRBJ1-3; 8 bases line up with TRBD1. The ends lost 5 bases at V and 6 bases at J; junction bases unmatched: 6. In germline, CDR1 is SGHTA, CDR2 FQGNSA. There are 14 residues in the CDR3. The CDR3 nucleotides are TGTGCCAGCAGCCAGCAGGGGGCGGAAAACACCATATATTTT. It codes for CASSQQGAENTIYF.

The genes are TRBV7-9 and TRBJ2-6; 8 bases fit TRBD1. Germline assignment: CDR1 SEHNR and CDR2 FQNEAQ (reference sequence). V lost 4 bases and J lost 0; bases outside the gene matches: 5. The CDR3 is 17 amino acids. The CDR3 DNA reads as TGTGCCAGCAGCTCGATCACAGGGGGCTCTGGGGCCAACGTCCTGACTTTC. Its protein product is CASSSITGGSGANVLTF. The whole variable domain, remainder taken from reference TRBV7-9 and TRBJ2-6, is DTGVSQNPRHKITKRGQNVTFRCDPISEHNRLYWYRQTLGQGPEFLTYFQNEAQLEKSRLLSDRFSAERPKGSFSTLEIQRTEQGDSAMYLCASSSITGGSGANVLTFGAGSRLTVL.